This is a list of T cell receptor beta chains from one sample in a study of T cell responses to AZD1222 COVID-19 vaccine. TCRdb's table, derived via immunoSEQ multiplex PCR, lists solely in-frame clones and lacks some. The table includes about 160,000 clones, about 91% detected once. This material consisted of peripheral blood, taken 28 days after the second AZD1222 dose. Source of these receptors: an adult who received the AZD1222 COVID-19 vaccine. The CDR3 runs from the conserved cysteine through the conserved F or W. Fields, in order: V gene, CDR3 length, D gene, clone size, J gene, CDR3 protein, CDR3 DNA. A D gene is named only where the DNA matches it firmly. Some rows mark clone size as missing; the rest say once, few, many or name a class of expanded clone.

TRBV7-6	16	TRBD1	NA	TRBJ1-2	CASSLAGGGAGYGYTF	TGTGCCAGCAGCTTAGCGGGAGGGGGCGCGGGCTATGGCTACACCTTC
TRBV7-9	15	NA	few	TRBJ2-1	CASSLGSGGGSEQFF	TGTGCCAGCAGCTTAGGTTCAGGGGGAGGGTCTGAGCAGTTCTTC
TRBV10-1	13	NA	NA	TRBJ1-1	CASSVAPRAEAFF	TGCGCCAGCAGTGTAGCCCCCCGAGCTGAAGCTTTCTTT
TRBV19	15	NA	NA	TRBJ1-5	CASRWTDSSNQPQHF	TGTGCCAGTAGATGGACAGATTCCAGCAATCAGCCCCAGCATTTT
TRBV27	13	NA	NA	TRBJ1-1	CASSLQGNTEAFF	TGTGCCAGCAGTCTCCAGGGGAACACTGAAGCTTTCTTT
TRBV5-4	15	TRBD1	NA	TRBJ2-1	CASSPETGAQDEQFF	TGTGCCAGCAGCCCAGAGACAGGGGCGCAGGATGAGCAGTTCTTC
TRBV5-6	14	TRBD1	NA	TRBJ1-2	CASSPGTGYYGYTF	TGTGCCAGCAGCCCAGGGACAGGGTACTATGGCTACACCTTC
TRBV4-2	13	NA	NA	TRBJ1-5	CASSQDTSQPQHF	TGTGCCAGCAGCCAGGACACAAGTCAGCCCCAGCATTTT
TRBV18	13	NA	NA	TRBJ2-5	CASSPLGGETQYF	TGTGCCAGCTCACCCCTAGGGGGAGAGACCCAGTACTTC
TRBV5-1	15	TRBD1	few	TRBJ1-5	CASSLDGDRGQPQHF	TGCGCCAGCAGCTTGGATGGGGACAGGGGTCAGCCCCAGCATTTT
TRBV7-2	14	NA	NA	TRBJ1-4	CASSLDYGTPKLFF	TGTGCCAGCAGCTTAGATTATGGGACACCGAAACTGTTTTTT
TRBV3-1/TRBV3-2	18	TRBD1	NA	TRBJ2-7	CASSQVRVEATGAYEQYF	TGTGCCAGCAGCCAAGTAAGAGTGGAGGCGACAGGGGCCTACGAGCAGTACTTC
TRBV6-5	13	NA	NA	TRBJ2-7	CASMRELPYEQYF	TGTGCCAGCATGAGGGAGCTTCCTTACGAGCAGTACTTC
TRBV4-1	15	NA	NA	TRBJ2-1	CASSSRTGYYNEQFF	TGCGCCAGCAGCTCTCGAACGGGCTATTACAATGAGCAGTTCTTC
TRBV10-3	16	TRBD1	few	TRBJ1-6	CAISQQGAIYNSPLHF	TGTGCCATCAGCCAACAGGGGGCAATCTATAATTCACCCCTCCACTTT
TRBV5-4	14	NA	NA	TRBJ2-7	CASSSSGVSYEQYF	TGTGCCAGCAGTTCTTCCGGAGTTTCCTACGAGCAGTACTTC
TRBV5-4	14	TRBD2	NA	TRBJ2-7	CASSGGGNPYEQYF	TGTGCCAGCAGCGGGGGGGGGAACCCCTACGAGCAGTACTTC
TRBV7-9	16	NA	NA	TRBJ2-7	CASSSPKAGAPYEQYF	TGTGCCAGCAGCTCTCCCAAGGCGGGGGCTCCCTACGAGCAGTACTTC
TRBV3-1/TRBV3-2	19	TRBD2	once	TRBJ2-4	CASSQQLGRGGLAKNIQYF	TGTGCCAGCAGCCAACAATTAGGGCGGGGAGGGCTAGCCAAAAACATTCAGTACTTC
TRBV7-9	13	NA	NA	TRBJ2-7	CASSLGYSYEQYF	TGTGCCAGCAGCTTAGGTTACAGCTACGAGCAGTACTTC
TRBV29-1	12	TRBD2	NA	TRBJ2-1	CSVGVGGNEQFF	TGCAGCGTTGGCGTCGGGGGGAATGAGCAGTTCTTC
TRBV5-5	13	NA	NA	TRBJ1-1	CASSPPGNTEAFF	TGTGCCAGCAGCCCTCCGGGGAACACTGAAGCTTTCTTT
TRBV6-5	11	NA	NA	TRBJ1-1	CAILGETEAFF	TGTGCCATCCTCGGGGAAACTGAAGCTTTCTTT
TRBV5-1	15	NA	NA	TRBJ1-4	CASSLVGTLEEKLFF	TGCGCCAGCAGCTTGGTCGGGACATTGGAAGAAAAACTGTTTTTT
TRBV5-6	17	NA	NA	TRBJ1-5	CASSTRRNFYSNQPQHF	TGTGCCAGCAGCACACGAAGGAACTTTTATAGCAATCAGCCCCAGCATTTT
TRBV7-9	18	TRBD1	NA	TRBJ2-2	CASSLTLRQGANTGELFF	TGTGCCAGCAGCTTAACCCTTAGACAGGGGGCGAACACCGGGGAGCTGTTTTTT
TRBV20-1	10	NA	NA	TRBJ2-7	CSAPDSEQYF	TGCAGTGCTCCGGACAGCGAGCAGTACTTC
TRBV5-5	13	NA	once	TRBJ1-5	CASSPWGNQPQHF	TGTGCCAGCAGCCCATGGGGCAATCAGCCCCAGCATTTT
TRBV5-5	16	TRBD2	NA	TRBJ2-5	CASSLDGGGAVETQYF	TGTGCCAGCAGCTTGGACGGCGGGGGGGCGGTGGAGACCCAGTACTTC
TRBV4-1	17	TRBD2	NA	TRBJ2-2	CASSHLGLAGGTGELFF	TGCGCCAGCAGCCACCTTGGACTAGCGGGGGGCACCGGGGAGCTGTTTTTT
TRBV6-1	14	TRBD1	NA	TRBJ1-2	CASSEQGARGGYTF	TGTGCCAGCAGTGAGCAGGGGGCGCGGGGTGGCTACACCTTC
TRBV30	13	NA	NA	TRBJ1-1	CAWKGLPYTEAFF	TGTGCCTGGAAGGGACTCCCTTACACTGAAGCTTTCTTT
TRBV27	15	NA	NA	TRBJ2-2	CASSPNGRITGELFF	TGTGCCAGCAGTCCTAACGGACGGATCACCGGGGAGCTGTTTTTT
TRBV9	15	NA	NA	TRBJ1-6	CASSNRGASNSPLHF	TGTGCCAGCAGCAACCGGGGGGCATCTAATTCACCCCTCCACTTT
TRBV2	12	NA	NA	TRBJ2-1	CAIGRGPNEQFF	TGTGCCATCGGACGCGGACCCAATGAGCAGTTCTTC
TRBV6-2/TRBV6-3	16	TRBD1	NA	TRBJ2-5	CASSPEIDRAQETQYF	TGTGCCAGCAGCCCTGAAATCGACAGGGCTCAGGAGACCCAGTACTTC
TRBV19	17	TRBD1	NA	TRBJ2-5	CASSIMGQGYGKETQYF	TGTGCCAGTAGTATTATGGGACAGGGTTACGGGAAAGAGACCCAGTACTTC
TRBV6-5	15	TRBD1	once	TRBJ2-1	CASSYRDSPRYEQFF	TGTGCCAGCAGTTACAGGGACAGCCCGCGGTATGAGCAGTTCTTC
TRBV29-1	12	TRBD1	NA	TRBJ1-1	CSVEGGQGKAFF	TGCAGCGTTGAAGGGGGACAGGGGAAAGCTTTCTTT
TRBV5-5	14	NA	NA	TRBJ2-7	CASSLGTSSYEQYF	TGTGCCAGCAGCTTAGGGACCTCAAGTTACGAGCAGTACTTC
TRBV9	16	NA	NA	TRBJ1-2	CASSLNFRAGANGYTF	TGTGCCAGCAGTCTTAACTTCAGGGCGGGAGCGAATGGCTACACCTTC
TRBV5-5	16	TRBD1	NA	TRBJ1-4	CASSRDSRWGNEKLFF	TGTGCCAGCAGCAGGGACAGCAGATGGGGTAATGAAAAACTGTTTTTT
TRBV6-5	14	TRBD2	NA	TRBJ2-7	CASRLTSGSYEQYF	TGTGCCAGCAGGCTGACTAGCGGATCTTACGAGCAGTACTTC
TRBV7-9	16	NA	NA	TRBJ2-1	CASSVRRGITYNEQFF	TGTGCCAGCAGCGTGAGACGGGGGATTACCTACAATGAGCAGTTCTTC
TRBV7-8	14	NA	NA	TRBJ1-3	CASSFGVSGNTIYF	TGTGCCAGCAGCTTCGGGGTTTCTGGAAACACCATATATTTT
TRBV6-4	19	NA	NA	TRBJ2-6	CASSVFWKGVGSGANVLTF	TGTGCCAGCAGTGTTTTCTGGAAGGGAGTTGGCTCTGGGGCCAACGTCCTGACTTTC
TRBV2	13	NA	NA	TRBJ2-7	CASSGGVSYEQYF	TGTGCCAGCAGTGGTGGGGTTTCCTACGAGCAGTACTTC
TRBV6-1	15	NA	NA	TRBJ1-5	CASSAIIYSNQPQHF	TGTGCCAGCAGTGCAATCATATATAGCAATCAGCCCCAGCATTTT
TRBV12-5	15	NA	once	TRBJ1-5	CASGSSPTSNQPQHF	TGTGCTAGTGGTTCGAGTCCCACCAGCAATCAGCCCCAGCATTTT